These 29 T cell receptor beta chains originate from one sample sequenced in a study of glioma-infiltrating T cells after dendritic cell vaccination. Sample time point: after dendritic cell vaccination, including at tumor progression/relapse. Using immunoSEQ multiplex PCR, the repertoire was profiled, and TCRdb retains in-frame clones only, with some absent. The sample includes tens of thousands of clones, roughly 87% of them seen just once. The material sequenced was blood, taken after dendritic cell vaccination. These TCRs come from a human donor with glioblastoma.

The V call is TRBV23-1, the J call TRBJ2-7; TRBD2 aligns across 7 bases. TRBV23-1 is designated an ORF whose function remains uncertain. The CDR3 extends over 15 amino acids. Germline trimming cut 4 bases from V and 1 base from J; bases unmatched to any gene: 7. The CDR3 spells CASSRSGRGSYEQYF. CDR3 nucleotide sequence: TGCGCCAGCAGTCGCTCGGGGAGGGGATCCTACGAGCAGTACTTC.

V and J are TRBV4-2 and TRBJ2-1; a possible D gene is TRBD2 (6 bases). Trimming cost V 1 base and J 0 bases, with 16 bases left between them. The CDR3 runs 18 residues. CDR1 and CDR2 from the germline V gene are LGHNA and YNFKEQ. CDR3 in DNA: TGTGCCAGCAGCCAAGCGGTCGGGGGTTTGAGCTCCTACAATGAGCAGTTCTTC. Translated, it gives CASSQAVGGLSSYNEQFF.

The rearrangement uses TRBV19 and TRBJ1-5, with 7 bases identical to TRBD1. The CDR3 is made up of 15 amino acids. Germline V gene lookup returns CDR1 LNHDA and CDR2 SQIVND (reference sequence). J was trimmed by 0 bases and V by 10 bases; bases with no gene match: 9. The CDR3, as DNA: TGTGCCATCTCCGACAGGGATGGTAGCAATCAGCCCCAGCATTTT. As protein: CAISDRDGSNQPQHF.

This rearrangement joins TRBV19 to TRBJ1-4, with 9 nucleotides matching TRBD1. The junction had 8 bases not matched to a gene; V was cut back by 7 bases and J by 5 bases. CDR3 length: 15 amino acids. The germline CDR1 and CDR2 sequences are LNHDA and SQIVND (reference sequence). For the CDR3, the DNA is TGTGCCAGTAAAGTCCGGGACAGGGCCAATGAAAAACTGTTTTTT. It is translated as CASKVRDRANEKLFF.

A few counts support this clone. This sequence joins TRBV27 and TRBJ1-2; weak D call: TRBD1 (5 bases). Deletions cut 4 bases from V and 8 bases from J, with 20 bases between. This CDR3 has 15 residues. Looked up from germline, CDR1 is MNHEY and CDR2 is SMNVEV (reference sequence). CDR3 residues: CASSSGVGTRRGYTF. DNA for the CDR3: TGTGCCAGCAGTTCGGGCGTCGGGACTAGAAGGGGCTACACCTTC.

The chain links TRBV6-5 to TRBJ2-5, with D uncertain. The J call may be mistaken, given a closer DNA end match to TRBJ2-7. The germline gives CDR1 MNHEY, CDR2 SVGAGI. The CDR3 totals 15 residues. CDR3 in amino acids: CASSYRITDPYEQYF. The CDR3 DNA reads TGTGCCAGCAGTTACAGGATCACAGACCCCTACGAGCAGTACTTC.

This clone was picked up one time. The chain recombines TRBV5-5 with TRBJ1-5; tentatively, D is TRBD1 (6 bases). Germline V gives CDR1 SGHKS, CDR2 YYEKEE (reference sequence). V was trimmed by 4 bases and J by 4 bases, leaving 15 bases between them. This CDR3 has 15 residues. CDR3 protein: CASSTSDRSNQPQHF. The CDR3 DNA is TGTGCCAGCAGCACATCGGACAGATCAAATCAGCCCCAGCATTTT.

The chain links TRBV11-2 to TRBJ2-5, with a possible D match to TRBD2 (5 bases). CDR3 length equals 16 residues. V lost 4 bases to trimming and J lost 3 bases, with 18 bases between them. CDR1 and CDR2 from the germline V gene are SGHAT and FQNNGV. CDR3 amino acids: CASSSLIGGEEETQYF. CDR3 bases: TGTGCCAGCAGCTCCTTAATCGGAGGTGAGGAAGAGACCCAGTACTTC.

Worth noting for this clone: The junction and the germline gene differ at one end; a read error may be behind it. V is TRBV27 and J is TRBJ2-7, with D maybe TRBD1 (6 bases). The length of the CDR3 is 13 residues. The germline V gene has CDR1 MNHEY and CDR2 SMNVEV (reference sequence). Written as DNA, the CDR3 is TGTGCCAGCAGTTTAGGGCAGGGACACGAGCAGCACTTC. Its protein product is CASSLGQGHEQHF.

The V and J genes are TRBV9 and TRBJ2-7; TRBD2 is a possible D gene (6 bases). Germline V lookup: CDR1 SGDLS, CDR2 YYNGEE. This CDR3 spans 14 amino acids. Between the trimmed V and J ends, which lost 4 bases and 7 bases, there was a span of 18 bases. The CDR3 DNA reads as TGTGCCAGCAGCCCTCGGGACTCTCCTGGAGAGCAGTACTTC. This gives the protein CASSPRDSPGEQYF.

This chain joins TRBV4-2 and TRBJ2-4, with TRBD2 matching over 9 bases. CDR1 and CDR2 (germline): LGHNA, YNFKEQ. This CDR3 contains 18 residues. With 1 base clipped from V and 2 bases from J, the junction kept 9 bases outside the gene matches. In nucleotides, the CDR3 is TGTGCCAGCAGCCAAGTGTTTGTCCTAGCGGGACCCAAAAACATTCAGTACTTC. Amino acids: CASSQVFVLAGPKNIQYF.

The rearrangement joins TRBV7-9 to TRBJ2-2, with 8 bases fitting TRBD2. The germline V gene encodes CDR1 SEHNR and CDR2 FQNEAQ (reference sequence). The CDR3 contains 16 residues. The J segment lost 0 bases and the V segment lost 8 bases, leaving 8 bases of the junction unmatched. CDR3 region: CASGRGAFANTGELFF. CDR3 coding DNA: TGTGCCAGCGGGCGGGGGGCGTTCGCGAACACCGGGGAGCTGTTTTTT. The full variable domain, in which reference TRBV7-9 and TRBJ2-2 provide the parts outside the CDR3, is DTGVSQNPRHKITKRGQNVTFRCDPISEHNRLYWYRQTLGQGPEFLTYFQNEAQLEKSRLLSDRFSAERPKGSFSTLEIQRTEQGDSAMYLCASGRGAFANTGELFFGEGSRLTVL.

V is TRBV25-1 and J is TRBJ2-7; D perhaps matches TRBD1 (7 bases). V was cut by 3 bases and J by 3 bases, with 21 bases left in between. Per germline, CDR1 MGHDK and CDR2 SYGVNS. CDR3 size: 17 residues. The CDR3 here is CASSDHLRDRDFYEQYF. In DNA form, the CDR3 reads TGTGCCAGCAGTGACCATCTCCGAGACAGGGACTTCTACGAGCAGTACTTC.

This clone was seen a single time. CDR3 nucleotides: TGTGCCAGCAGTGGGGAGGGAGGCTACACCTTC. Translating it yields CASSGEGGYTF. V gene TRBV2 combines with J gene TRBJ1-2, with D uncertain. The CDR3 extends over 11 amino acids. Trimming took 4 bases from V and 8 from J, leaving 8 bases between them. The germline V gene has CDR1 SNHLY and CDR2 FYNNEI.

The chain couples TRBV7-9 to TRBJ2-7; unclear D gene. The CDR3 totals 13 residues. V lost 3 bases and J 1 base, leaving 7 bases between the germline ends. CDR1 and CDR2 from the germline V gene are SEHNR and FQNEAQ (reference sequence). The DNA of the CDR3 is TGTGCCAGCAGCTTCCCCGGGTCCTACGAGCAGTACTTC. Its protein product is CASSFPGSYEQYF.

The J gene is TRBJ2-7, the V gene TRBV5-5; TRBD2 is a possible D gene (6 bases). The CDR3 spans 14 residues. CDR1 is SGHKS, CDR2 YYEKEE, per germline (reference sequence). V lost 0 bases and J 6 bases, leaving 13 bases between the germline ends. CDR3 DNA sequence: TGTGCCAGCAGCTTGGCACTAGCAAACTCCGAGCAGTACTTC. This codes for CASSLALANSEQYF. Using reference TRBV5-5 and TRBJ2-7 for the parts outside the CDR3, the full variable domain is DAGVTQSPTHLIKTRGQQVTLRCSPISGHKSVSWYQQVLGQGPQFIFQYYEKEERGRGNFPDRFSARQFPNYSSELNVNALLLGDSALYLCASSLALANSEQYFGPGTRLTVT.

The rearrangement joins TRBV10-2 to TRBJ1-6; 8 bases align to TRBD1. Germline CDR1 and CDR2: WSHSY and SAAADI. J was trimmed by 5 bases and V by 6 bases; bases with no gene match: 6. The CDR3 sequence is 15 residues long. CDR3 DNA: TGCGCCAGCAGGGTGACAGGGGATGATAATTCACCCCTCCACTTT. Encoded protein: CASRVTGDDNSPLHF.

The chain uses TRBV2 and TRBJ2-2; D is possibly TRBD2 (6 bases). There are 13 residues in the CDR3. CDR1 is SNHLY and CDR2 is FYNNEI in the germline V gene. V lost 9 bases and J 5 bases, leaving 13 bases between the germline ends. The CDR3 DNA reads as TGTGCCAGTGCGGGATTCGAAACCGGGGAGCTGTTTTTT. Protein: CASAGFETGELFF.

The chain carries TRBV30 and TRBJ1-1; no firm D call. V dropped 8 bases and J dropped 1 base, with 11 bases sitting between them. This CDR3 spans 12 amino acids. CDR1 and CDR2 (germline): GTSNPN, SVGIG (reference sequence). The CDR3 coding sequence is TGTGCCCATATCCCCGGGAACACTGAAGCTTTCTTT. It specifies CAHIPGNTEAFF. Based on the CDR3 plus reference TRBV30 and TRBJ1-1, the full variable domain is SQTIHQWPATLVQPVGSPLSLECTVEGTSNPNLYWYRQAAGRGLQLLFYSVGIGQISSEVPQNLSASRPQDRQFILSSKKLLLSDSGFYLCAHIPGNTEAFFGQGTRLTVV.

The chain carries TRBV30 and TRBJ2-7; 9 bases line up with TRBD1. Germline V CDR1 and CDR2: GTSNPN, SVGIG (reference sequence). V lost 5 bases and J lost 0; bases outside the gene matches: 2. This CDR3 is 13 amino acids long. CDR3 sequence: CAWGQGSSYEQYF. The CDR3 DNA sequence: TGTGCCTGGGGACAGGGGTCCTCCTACGAGCAGTACTTC.

The chain recombines TRBV19 with TRBJ2-5, with TRBD2 matching over 9 bases. Germline lookup yields CDR1 LNHDA and CDR2 SQIVND (reference sequence). The CDR3 has 16 amino acids. V dropped 5 bases and J dropped 2; count of bases not matched to a gene: 9. CDR3 nucleotides: TGTGCCAGTAGTCACCTCCTAGCGGGGACACAAGAGACCCAGTACTTC. Translated: CASSHLLAGTQETQYF.

The V call is TRBV5-1, the J call TRBJ2-3, with 13 bases that match TRBD2. Germline-derived CDR1 and CDR2 are SGHRS and YFSETQ. Trimming at V came to 3 bases and at J to 5 bases, leaving 9 bases not matched to a gene. The length of the CDR3 is 17 residues. The CDR3 is CASSYNGLAGVLDTQYF. CDR3 nucleotide sequence: TGCGCCAGCAGCTACAATGGACTAGCGGGAGTTTTAGATACGCAGTATTTT.

This rearrangement joins TRBV2 to TRBJ2-1; 7 bases line up with TRBD2. Germline CDR1 is SNHLY and CDR2 is FYNNEI. Losses at the gene ends were 7 bases for V and 3 bases for J; bases not matched to a gene: 9. The CDR3 consists of 15 residues. The CDR3 protein is CASTREGSSYNEQFF. The DNA of the CDR3 is TGTGCCAGCACCAGGGAGGGTAGCAGCTACAATGAGCAGTTCTTC.

CDR3: CASSPQGGGDIGEQFF. The DNA of the CDR3 is TGTGCCAGCTCACCCCAAGGGGGGGGCGATATAGGTGAGCAGTTCTTC. The chain has TRBV18 and TRBJ2-1; possible D gene TRBD2, 7 bases. Germline CDR1 KGHSH, CDR2 LQKENI. The CDR3 has 16 residues. Trimming cost V 3 bases and J 9 bases, with 21 bases left between them.

V is TRBV7-2 and J is TRBJ1-4; D is ambiguous. This CDR3 contains 12 residues. V shed 5 bases and J shed 8 bases, with 9 bases lying between them. The germline V gene has CDR1 SGHTA and CDR2 FQGNSA. The CDR3 sequence: CASSPLREKLFF. The CDR3 DNA is TGTGCCAGCAGCCCCCTTCGGGAAAAACTGTTTTTT. Full variable domain (missing parts from reference TRBV7-2 and TRBJ1-4): GAGVSQSPSNKVTEKGKDVELRCDPISGHTALYWYRQSLGQGLEFLIYFQGNSAPDKSGLPSDRFSAERTGGSVSTLTIQRTQQEDSAVYLCASSPLREKLFFGSGTQLSVL.

The chain carries TRBV4-2 and TRBJ2-5, with D possibly matching TRBD2 (7 bases). Looked up from germline, CDR1 is LGHNA and CDR2 is YNFKEQ. V lost 4 bases and J lost 4, with 16 bases in between. The CDR3 is made up of 15 amino acids. CDR3 amino acids: CASSRERGGGETQYF. CDR3 bases: TGTGCCAGCAGCCGAGAGAGGGGGGGTGGAGAGACCCAGTACTTC.

The CDR3 DNA reads as TGTGCCAGCAGCTCAAAGGAGATCTCTGGAAACACCATATATTTT. It translates to CASSSKEISGNTIYF. This rearrangement joins TRBV11-1 to TRBJ1-3; no clear D gene. The CDR3 spans 15 residues. CDR1 is SGHAT and CDR2 is FQDESV in the germline V gene (reference sequence). Trimming shortened V by 4 bases and J by 0 bases, and 10 bases separated the two germline ends.

The chain recombines TRBV7-2 with TRBJ2-2; 9 bases match TRBD2. The CDR3 runs 17 residues. After removal of 2 bases from V and 5 bases from J, the junction contained 9 bases not matched to a gene. Germline V lookup: CDR1 SGHTA, CDR2 FQGNSA. This chain's CDR3 is CASSLSQREVSTGELFF. The CDR3 nucleotides are TGTGCCAGCAGCTTATCTCAGCGGGAGGTATCTACCGGGGAGCTGTTTTTT.

This clone came up once. The chain links TRBV9 to TRBJ1-1, with TRBD1 matching 9 bases. V lost 3 bases to trimming and J lost 7 bases; unmatched junction nucleotides: 1. The CDR3 has 12 residues. Germline CDR1 is SGDLS and CDR2 is YYNGEE. This CDR3 is CASSAGQGEAFF. The CDR3 DNA follows: TGTGCCAGCAGCGCGGGACAGGGTGAAGCTTTCTTT.